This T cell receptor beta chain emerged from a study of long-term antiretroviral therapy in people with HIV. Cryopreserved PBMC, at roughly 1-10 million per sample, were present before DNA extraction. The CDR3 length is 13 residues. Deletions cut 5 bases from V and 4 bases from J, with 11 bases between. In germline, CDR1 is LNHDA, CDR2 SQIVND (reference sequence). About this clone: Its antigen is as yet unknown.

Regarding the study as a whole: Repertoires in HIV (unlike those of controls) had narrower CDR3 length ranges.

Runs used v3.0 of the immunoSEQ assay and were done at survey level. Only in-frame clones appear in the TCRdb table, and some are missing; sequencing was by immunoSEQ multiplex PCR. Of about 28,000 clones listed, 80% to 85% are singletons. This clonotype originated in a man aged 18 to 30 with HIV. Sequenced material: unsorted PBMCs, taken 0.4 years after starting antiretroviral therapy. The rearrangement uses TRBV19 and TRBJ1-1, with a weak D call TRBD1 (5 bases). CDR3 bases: TGTGCCAGTAGTCCTAGGACATCCACTGAAGCTTTCTTT. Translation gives CASSPRTSTEAFF.